The next 18 T cell receptor beta chains were all read from a single sample in a study of OX40 agonist ivuxolimab in advanced cancers. The method behind the library was the immunoSEQ multiplex PCR assay. TCRdb holds this immuneACCESS table with in-frame rearrangements only. Some clones are missing; in checked studies, unresolved V genes explain under half, and the rest has no known cause. Here the sample has about 48,000 clones; around nine tenths occur a single time. The ten most abundant clones make up around 1.8% of the sample. The sequenced sample was CD4+ or CD8+ T cells sorted from blood, obtained in a trial of the OX40 agonist ivuxolimab. All receptors derive from an adult with an advanced solid tumor such as melanoma, head and neck, liver or kidney cancer.

The chain couples TRBV7-3 to TRBJ2-2, with TRBD2 as a possible D gene (6 bases). CDR1 SGHTA and CDR2 FQGTGA come from the germline V gene. V lost 0 bases to trimming and J lost 3 bases, with 11 bases between them. CDR3 size: 16 residues. CDR3 nucleotide sequence: TGTGCCAGCAGCTTAACGGACGGGGGTGACACCGGGGAGCTGTTTTTT. It specifies CASSLTDGGDTGELFF.

The V call is TRBV4-1, the J call TRBJ2-3, with TRBD1 as a possible D gene (6 bases). Trimming pared 3 bases from V and 3 bases from J, leaving 10 bases between. Germline loops: CDR1 MGHRA, CDR2 YSYEKL. The length of the CDR3 is 14 residues. CDR3 DNA sequence: TGCGCCAGCAGCCAGAGACAGGCAACAGATACGCAGTATTTT. This gives the protein CASSQRQATDTQYF.

V usage is TRBV6-6 and J usage is TRBJ1-6; D gene uncertain. Germline CDR1 and CDR2: MNHNY and SVGAGI (reference sequence). Trimming cost V 0 bases and J 10 bases, with 7 bases left between them. This CDR3 has 13 residues. The CDR3 spells CASSYSAGSPLHF. CDR3 nucleotide sequence: TGTGCCAGCAGTTACTCGGCGGGATCACCCCTCCACTTT.

This chain uses TRBV7-2 with TRBJ2-1; TRBD2 matches at 8 bases. The CDR3 spans 16 residues. After removal of 4 bases from V and 1 base from J, the junction contained 6 bases not matched to a gene. CDR1 and CDR2 from the germline V gene are SGHTA and FQGNSA. Here the CDR3 DNA reads TGTGCCAGCAGCTCATCAGCGGGAGTGTCCTACAATGAGCAGTTCTTC. Its translation: CASSSSAGVSYNEQFF.

The chain links TRBV6-1 to TRBJ1-2; TRBD1 matches at 9 bases. V shed 6 bases and J 3 bases; nucleotides not matched to a gene: 2. The CDR3 contains 13 residues. Germline assignment: CDR1 MNHNS and CDR2 SASEGT. Written as DNA, the CDR3 is TGTGCCAGCAGGCGGACAGGGGACTATGGCTACACCTTC. Its translation is CASRRTGDYGYTF.

The chain is built from TRBV4-3 and TRBJ1-4; 10 nucleotides match TRBD1. Germline CDR1 is LGHNA and CDR2 is YSLEER. V lost 3 bases and J lost 7; bases outside the gene matches: 11. CDR3 length: 17 amino acids. The CDR3 DNA is TGCGCCAGCAGCCAGCGGGGTTGGGACAGGGGAGCTGAAAAACTGTTTTTT. Residues: CASSQRGWDRGAEKLFF.

The chain employs TRBV7-9 and TRBJ1-4, with a tentative D call TRBD1 (6 bases). The CDR3 has 14 amino acids. V dropped 5 bases and J dropped 8 bases, with 15 bases sitting between them. The germline CDR1 and CDR2 sequences are SEHNR and FQNEAQ (reference sequence). The CDR3 nucleotides are TGTGCCAGCAGCCCCGAGGGGGTGGAGGAAAAACTGTTTTTT. Its translation: CASSPEGVEEKLFF.

The rearrangement links TRBV2 to TRBJ1-1; D gene unclear. The CDR3 has 12 amino acids. Germline CDR1 is SNHLY and CDR2 is FYNNEI. Trimming cost V 6 bases and J 10 bases, with 15 bases left between them. In nucleotides, the CDR3 is TGTGCCAGCAGCCGGAGTGGCGAGAGAGCTTTCTTT. This translates into CASSRSGERAFF.

V gene TRBV9 combines with J gene TRBJ1-3; D perhaps matches TRBD1 (5 bases). The CDR3 has 17 amino acids. The germline V and J ends were trimmed by 0 bases and 3 bases, with 16 bases remaining between them. Looked up from germline, CDR1 is SGDLS and CDR2 is YYNGEE. This CDR3 is CASSVGGGTPDGNTIYF. The DNA of the CDR3 is TGTGCCAGCAGCGTAGGGGGAGGGACCCCCGATGGAAACACCATATATTTT.

The chain recombines TRBV5-4 with TRBJ1-2; possibly TRBD1 for D (5 bases). Germline CDR1 SGHNT, CDR2 YYREEE (reference sequence). V gave up 4 bases and J gave up 8 bases, with 12 bases separating them. This CDR3 contains 12 residues. The CDR3 nucleotides are TGTGCCAGCAGCCTTGCTGGGGGGGGCTACACCTTC. Translated: CASSLAGGGYTF.

The genes are TRBV11-2 and TRBJ1-1; the D gene is possibly TRBD1 (6 bases). The CDR3 has 15 residues. V lost 3 bases to trimming and J lost 4 bases, with 15 bases between them. Germline lookup yields CDR1 SGHAT and CDR2 FQNNGV. The CDR3, as DNA: TGTGCCAGCAGCTTTACCAGGGGAGGCGGCACTGAAGCTTTCTTT. Translating it yields CASSFTRGGGTEAFF.

The chain couples TRBV5-1 to TRBJ2-3, with TRBD2 matching 8 bases. CDR3 size: 12 residues. V lost 5 bases to trimming and J lost 8 bases; unmatched junction nucleotides: 4. Looked up from germline, CDR1 is SGHRS and CDR2 is YFSETQ. In DNA, the CDR3 is TGCGCCAGCAGTCGGGGGGGAGTTACGCAGTATTTT. This gives the protein CASSRGGVTQYF.

This chain joins TRBV7-2 and TRBJ1-1; D possibly corresponds to TRBD1 (5 bases). Germline values: CDR1 SGHTA, CDR2 FQGNSA. Deletions cut 5 bases from V and 4 bases from J, with 14 bases between. This CDR3 is built from 14 residues. The CDR3 spells CASSPRGMSTEAFF. As DNA, the CDR3 is TGTGCCAGCAGCCCAAGGGGTATGAGCACTGAAGCTTTCTTT. The variable domain in full, completed from reference TRBV7-2 and TRBJ1-1, reads GAGVSQSPSNKVTEKGKDVELRCDPISGHTALYWYRQSLGQGLEFLIYFQGNSAPDKSGLPSDRFSAERTGGSVSTLTIQRTQQEDSAVYLCASSPRGMSTEAFFGQGTRLTVV.

The chain joins TRBV11-2 to TRBJ1-2; D not certain. Germline loops: CDR1 SGHAT, CDR2 FQNNGV. The CDR3 totals 13 residues. Trimming left V 5 bases short and J 4 bases short, with 11 bases between. The CDR3, as DNA: TGTGCCAGCAGCCCCGACCCCGGCTATGGCTACACCTTC. This translates into CASSPDPGYGYTF.

The V and J genes are TRBV9 and TRBJ1-4; D perhaps matches TRBD1 (5 bases). The CDR3 covers 15 residues. Germline CDR1 SGDLS, CDR2 YYNGEE. V dropped 0 bases and J dropped 0 bases, with 6 bases sitting between them. Here the CDR3 reads CASSVGGSTNEKLFF. CDR3 DNA: TGTGCCAGCAGCGTAGGGGGGTCAACTAATGAAAAACTGTTTTTT.

The V and J genes are TRBV5-1 and TRBJ2-1; 9 positions match TRBD2. Looked up from germline, CDR1 is SGHRS and CDR2 is YFSETQ. V trimming: 4 bases; J trimming: 4 bases; junction bases outside the gene matches: 3. The CDR3 covers 14 residues. CDR3 in amino acids: CASSAGLAYNEQFF. The DNA for the CDR3 is TGCGCCAGCAGCGCGGGACTAGCATACAATGAGCAGTTCTTC. Combining the CDR3 with reference TRBV5-1 and TRBJ2-1 gives the whole variable domain KAGVTQTPRYLIKTRGQQVTLSCSPISGHRSVSWYQQTPGQGLQFLFEYFSETQRNKGNFPGRFSGRQFSNSRSEMNVSTLELGDSALYLCASSAGLAYNEQFFGPGTRLTVL.

The rearrangement joins TRBV5-1 to TRBJ1-1; no clear D gene. Trimming stripped 0 bases from V and 0 bases from J, with 12 bases between. This CDR3 contains 16 residues. Germline V CDR1 and CDR2: SGHRS, YFSETQ. The CDR3, as DNA: TGCGCCAGCAGCTTGGGGGCCAACCTCATGAACACTGAAGCTTTCTTT. Amino acids: CASSLGANLMNTEAFF.

The chain joins TRBV18 to TRBJ2-2; D ambiguous. The V gene lost 3 bases and the J gene lost 2 bases, with 10 bases spanning the gap. CDR1 is KGHSH and CDR2 is LQKENI in the germline V gene. The length of the CDR3 is 15 residues. This CDR3 reads CASSPATVNTGELFF. CDR3 nucleotides: TGTGCCAGCTCACCTGCAACGGTTAACACCGGGGAGCTGTTTTTT.